The TCR beta chain described here comes from a study of cytomegalovirus exposure and HLA in healthy donors. Study at large: Prior work identified about 120 million unique TCR beta sequences in 190 million or so T cells.

13 Jbeta primers and 60 Vbeta primers were used for the PCR. Clones were read by immunoSEQ multiplex PCR, and TCRdb kept only the in-frame ones, dropping some. The sample lists approximately 120,000 clones; more than 65% were seen once. This CDR3 is built from 16 residues. The junction had 10 bases not matched to a gene; V was cut back by 4 bases and J by 6 bases. Germline-derived CDR1 and CDR2 are SGHTA and FQGTGA. Study-level results: Later genetic work tied a missense DCLRE1C variant to beta-chain V and J trimming. Indistinguishable V segments, including TRBV6-2 and TRBV6-3, were excluded. In an earlier analysis, about 87% or about 30%: the productive usage of most TCR beta V segments.

Note on this clone: Its specificity is unknown.

The V gene is TRBV7-3, the J gene TRBJ2-1, with 9 bases fitting TRBD1. The origin of this receptor is a man aged 40-55 years in good health and CMV-seropositive. Sequencing was done on a sample of PBMCs. CDR3 DNA sequence: TGTGCCAGCAGCTCTCAAACAGGGGGCGGGGGCAATGAGCAGTTCTTC. This sequence encodes CASSSQTGGGGNEQFF.